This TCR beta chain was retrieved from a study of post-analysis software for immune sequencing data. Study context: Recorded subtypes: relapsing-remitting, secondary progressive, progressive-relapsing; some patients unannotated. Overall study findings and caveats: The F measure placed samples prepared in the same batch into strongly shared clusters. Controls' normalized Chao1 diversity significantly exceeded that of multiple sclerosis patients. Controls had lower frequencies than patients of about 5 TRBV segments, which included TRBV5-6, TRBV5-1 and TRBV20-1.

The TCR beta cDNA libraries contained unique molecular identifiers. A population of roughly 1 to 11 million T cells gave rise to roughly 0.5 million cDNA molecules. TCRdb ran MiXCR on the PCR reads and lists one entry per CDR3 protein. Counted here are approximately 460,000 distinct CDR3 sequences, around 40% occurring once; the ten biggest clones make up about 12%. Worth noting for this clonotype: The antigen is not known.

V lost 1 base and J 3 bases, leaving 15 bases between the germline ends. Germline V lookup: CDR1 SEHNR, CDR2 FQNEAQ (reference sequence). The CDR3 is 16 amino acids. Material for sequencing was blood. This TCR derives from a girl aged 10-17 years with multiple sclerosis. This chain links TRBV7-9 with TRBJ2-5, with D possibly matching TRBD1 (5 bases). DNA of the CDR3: TGTGCCAGCAGCTTAGTCCCGGTAGGGGTTGAAGAGACCCAGTACTTC. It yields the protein CASSLVPVGVEETQYF.